The TCR beta chain under discussion was sequenced for a study of T-cell reconstitution after alpha-beta-depleted transplantation in children. Unique molecular identifiers tagged the TCRbeta library. In TCRdb, the PCR reads were re-called with MiXCR into one record per CDR3 protein. The sample lists roughly 340,000 distinct CDR3 sequences; around 15% were seen once. Trimming removed 1 base from V and 2 bases from J, with 6 bases in between. The CDR3 consists of 15 residues. Per the germline V gene, CDR1 is MDHEN and CDR2 is SYDVKM. The starting material was PBMCs, mostly from graft donor cells, obtained 360 days after TCRalphabeta/CD19-depleted stem cell transplant. This clonotype was obtained from a male patient between 2 and 10 years old who had a stem cell transplant for acute lymphoblastic leukemia, so the T cells may come from the graft donor. V usage is TRBV28 and J usage is TRBJ2-6; perhaps TRBD1 as D (6 bases). The chain's CDR3 is CASSLSGAGANVLTF. The CDR3 nucleotides are TGTGCCAGCAGTTTATCAGGGGCTGGGGCCAACGTCCTGACTTTC.